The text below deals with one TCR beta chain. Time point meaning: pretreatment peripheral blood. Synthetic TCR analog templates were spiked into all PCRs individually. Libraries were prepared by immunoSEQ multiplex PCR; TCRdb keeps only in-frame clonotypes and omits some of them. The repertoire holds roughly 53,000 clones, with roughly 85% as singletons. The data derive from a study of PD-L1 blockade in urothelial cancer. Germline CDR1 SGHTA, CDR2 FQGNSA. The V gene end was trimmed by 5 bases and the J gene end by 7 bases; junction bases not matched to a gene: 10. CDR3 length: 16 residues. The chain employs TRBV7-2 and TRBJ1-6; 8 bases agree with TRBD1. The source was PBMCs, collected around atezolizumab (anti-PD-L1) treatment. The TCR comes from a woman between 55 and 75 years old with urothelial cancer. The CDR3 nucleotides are TGTGCCAGCAGCCAGGCCGCAAGGACAGGGAATTCACCCCTCCACTTT. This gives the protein CASSQAARTGNSPLHF.